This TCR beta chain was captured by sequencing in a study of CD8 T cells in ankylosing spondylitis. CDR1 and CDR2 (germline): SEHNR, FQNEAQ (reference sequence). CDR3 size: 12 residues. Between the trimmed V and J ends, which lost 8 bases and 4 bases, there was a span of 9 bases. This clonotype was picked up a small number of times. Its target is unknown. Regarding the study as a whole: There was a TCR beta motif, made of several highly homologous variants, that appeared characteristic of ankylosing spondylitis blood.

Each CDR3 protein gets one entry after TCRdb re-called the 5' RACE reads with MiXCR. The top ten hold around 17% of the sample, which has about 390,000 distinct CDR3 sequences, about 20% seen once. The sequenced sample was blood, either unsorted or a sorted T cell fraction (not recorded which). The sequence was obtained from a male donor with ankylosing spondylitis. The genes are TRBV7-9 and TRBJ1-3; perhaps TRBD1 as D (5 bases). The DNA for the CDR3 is TGTGCCAGCGCGACAGACGGAAACACCATATATTTT. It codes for CASATDGNTIYF.